Listed below are T cell receptor beta chains from one sample, sequenced in a study of T-cell reconstitution after alpha-beta-depleted transplantation in children. Each CDR3 protein gets one entry after TCRdb re-called the PCR reads with MiXCR. The repertoire holds some 200,000 distinct CDR3 sequences, approximately 8.4% seen once, with about 40% in the top ten. The sequencing used PBMCs, mostly from graft donor cells, collected 360 days after TCRalphabeta/CD19-depleted stem cell transplant. The origin of the receptors is a male patient under 10 years old who had a stem cell transplant for acute myeloid leukemia, so the T cells may come from the graft donor. CDR3s include the opening cysteine and the closing phenylalanine or tryptophan. D genes are given only for firm matches. Clone size is not always given. Where it is, it says once, few, many or a class for expanded clones.

cdr3_nt	cdr3_aa	d_call	v_call	j_call	clone_size
TGTGCCAGCAGTTTCTGGGGGACAGATACGCAGTATTTT	CASSFWGTDTQYF	.	TRBV12-3/TRBV12-4	TRBJ2-3	few
TGCAGCGTTCAAGGGGGCGTAGGGGAGACCCAGTACTTC	CSVQGGVGETQYF	TRBD1	TRBV29-1	TRBJ2-5	few
TGTGCCATCAGCGAGGGACTAGCGGGACTGTACAATGAGCAGTTCTTC	CAISEGLAGLYNEQFF	TRBD2	TRBV10-3	TRBJ2-1	many
TGTGCCAGCAGTTTCCCGGCACTAGCGGGGGCAGAGACCCAGTACTTC	CASSFPALAGAETQYF	TRBD2	TRBV12-3/TRBV12-4	TRBJ2-5	few
TGTGCCAGCAGTGGCGGACTAGCGGGAGGGAATGAGCAGTTCTTC	CASSGGLAGGNEQFF	TRBD2	TRBV12-3/TRBV12-4	TRBJ2-1	few
TGCAGTGCTCCTCGTGGGGGGTTAAATAATTCACCCCTCCACTTT	CSAPRGGLNNSPLHF	.	TRBV20-1	TRBJ1-6	.
TGTGCCACCAGTGACCCCGGTACAGATACGCAGTATTTT	CATSDPGTDTQYF	.	TRBV24-1	TRBJ2-3	many
TGTGCCAGCAGTTTCGTCCGACGGAGTGGCTACACCTTC	CASSFVRRSGYTF	.	TRBV12-3/TRBV12-4	TRBJ1-2	.
TGTGCCAGCAGCTTTAGACTAGCCCAAGAGACCCAGTACTTC	CASSFRLAQETQYF	TRBD2	TRBV7-8	TRBJ2-5	many
TGTGCCAGCAGCGTGGGGCTGAGTGGTGGAAACACCATATATTTT	CASSVGLSGGNTIYF	.	TRBV7-9	TRBJ1-3	many
TGTGCCATCAGTCCAGACAGGGCCTACAATGAGCAGTTCTTC	CAISPDRAYNEQFF	TRBD1	TRBV10-3	TRBJ2-1	many